This TCR beta chain was recovered during a study of cytomegalovirus exposure and HLA in healthy donors. Nominally healthy donors were sampled, though unrecorded immune exposures were likely. The PCR used 60 Vbeta and 13 Jbeta primers. Profiling relied on immunoSEQ multiplex PCR, and the TCRdb table lists in-frame clones only, not all of them. The data hold 300,000 or so clones, with just under 85% observed a single time. The CDR3 runs 15 residues. V was cut by 0 bases and J by 4 bases, with 12 bases left in between. CDR1 is MDHEN and CDR2 is SYDVKM in the germline V gene. This sequence originates from a woman aged 40 to 55 in good health and CMV-seropositive. The genes are TRBV28 and TRBJ2-5; tentative D call: TRBD2 (6 bases). Source material: PBMCs. The CDR3 sequence: CASSLWAGRGETQYF. CDR3 bases: TGTGCCAGCAGTTTATGGGCAGGGCGGGGAGAGACCCAGTACTTC. The full variable domain, in which reference TRBV28 and TRBJ2-5 provide the parts outside the CDR3, is DVKVTQSSRYLVKRTGEKVFLECVQDMDHENMFWYRQDPGLGLRLIYFSYDVKMKEKGDIPEGYSVSREKKERFSLILESASTNQTSMYLCASSLWAGRGETQYFGPGTRLLVL.